The rows below give T cell receptor beta chains drawn from one sample of a study of cytotoxic CD8 clonotypes in ibrutinib-treated CLL. Profiled with immunoSEQ multiplex PCR; TCRdb holds only in-frame clones, not every one. In the table there are tens of thousands of clones, roughly four fifths of which are singletons. The material was PBMCs, obtained before ibrutinib treatment. All receptors come from a human donor with chronic lymphocytic leukemia. CDR3s include the opening cysteine and the closing phenylalanine or tryptophan. D genes are given only for firm matches. Clone sizes are given selectively: once, few, many, or a class where the clone is expanded.

D	V	size	J	CDR3	DNA
TRBD2	TRBV10-2	once	TRBJ2-3	CASSPSGRLNTQYF	TGCGCCAGCAGTCCGAGCGGGAGGTTAAATACGCAGTATTTT
TRBD1	TRBV2	few	TRBJ2-3	CASSFLFPGGDTQYF	TGTGCCAGCAGTTTCCTCTTCCCAGGGGGAGATACGCAGTATTTT
-	TRBV7-9	few	TRBJ1-6	CASSLAYGNPLHF	TGTGCCAGCAGCTTAGCCTATGGTAACCCCCTCCACTTT
-	TRBV5-6	-	TRBJ1-2	CASSLLGEGYTF	TGTGCCAGCAGCTTACTTGGGGAAGGCTACACCTTC
-	TRBV9	-	TRBJ2-2	CASSPSITGELFF	TGTGCCAGCAGCCCGTCCATCACCGGGGAGCTGTTTTTT
TRBD1	TRBV30	-	TRBJ2-7	CAISRRDRDYEQYF	TGTGCCATAAGCCGCCGGGACAGGGACTACGAGCAGTACTTC
TRBD1	TRBV19	-	TRBJ1-3	CASTIGQGLNTIYF	TGTGCCAGTACCATCGGACAGGGGCTAAACACCATATATTTT
-	TRBV30	-	TRBJ1-5	CAWSWGARQPQHF	TGTGCCTGGAGTTGGGGGGCGCGACAGCCCCAGCATTTT
-	TRBV30	-	TRBJ1-4	CAWSAVRASNEKLFF	TGTGCCTGGAGTGCGGTGAGAGCGTCTAATGAAAAACTGTTTTTT
-	TRBV6-5	-	TRBJ2-7	CASSALRAPYYEQYF	TGTGCCAGCAGTGCCCTTAGGGCCCCGTACTACGAGCAGTACTTC
-	TRBV12-5	-	TRBJ2-4	CASGLVLGIKENIQYF	TGTGCTAGTGGTTTGGTGCTGGGGATAAAGGAAAACATTCAGTACTTC
-	TRBV29-1	-	TRBJ2-7	CSVVGHTYEQYF	TGCAGCGTCGTGGGACACACCTACGAGCAGTACTTC
-	TRBV21-1	-	TRBJ1-2	CASSDLTGKGHGYTF	TGTGCCAGCAGCGACTTAACCGGGAAGGGCCATGGCTACACCTTC
-	TRBV28	-	TRBJ1-2	CASRPPRGFNYGYTF	TGTGCCAGCAGACCACCCCGAGGGTTTAACTATGGCTACACCTTC
-	TRBV5-1	-	TRBJ2-3	CASTPGAADTQYF	TGCGCCAGCACCCCTGGGGCGGCAGATACGCAGTATTTT
TRBD2	TRBV9	once	TRBJ2-1	CASSVGPAGGDNEQFF	TGTGCCAGCAGCGTAGGTCCAGCGGGAGGCGACAATGAGCAGTTCTTC
-	TRBV9	-	TRBJ1-5	CASSVGGAASNQPQHF	TGTGCCAGCAGCGTAGGAGGGGCCGCTAGCAATCAGCCCCAGCATTTT
-	TRBV6-5	-	TRBJ2-2	CASTADRYTGELFF	TGTGCCAGCACCGCTGACCGATACACCGGGGAGCTGTTTTTT
TRBD1	TRBV6-6	-	TRBJ1-5	CASTKTGDQPQHF	TGTGCCAGCACTAAGACAGGGGATCAGCCCCAGCATTTT
TRBD1	TRBV7-9	-	TRBJ2-1	CARQDRGEQFF	TGTGCCAGGCAAGACAGGGGTGAGCAGTTCTTC
-	TRBV6-6	-	TRBJ2-7	CASIPLAGAGYEQYF	TGTGCCAGCATCCCTTTGGCAGGGGCGGGGTACGAGCAGTACTTC
TRBD2	TRBV28	-	TRBJ2-3	CASSLYAIRSGGLSDTQYF	TGTGCCAGCAGTTTATACGCGATCAGAAGCGGGGGACTTTCAGATACGCAGTATTTT
-	TRBV11-3	-	TRBJ2-1	CASSLYRDNEQFF	TGTGCCAGCAGCTTATACAGAGACAATGAGCAGTTCTTC
-	TRBV28	few	TRBJ1-2	CASSENYGYTF	TGTGCCAGCAGCGAGAACTATGGCTACACCTTC
TRBD2	TRBV30	-	TRBJ2-7	CAWTSGYSYEQYF	TGTGCCTGGACTAGCGGGTACTCCTACGAGCAGTACTTC
-	TRBV30	once	TRBJ2-6	CAGDYSGANVLTF	TGTGCCGGAGACTACTCTGGGGCCAACGTCCTGACTTTC
-	TRBV18	once	TRBJ2-2	CASSPPGRRNTGELFF	TGTGCCAGCTCACCACCGGGTCGCAGGAACACCGGGGAGCTGTTTTTT
TRBD1	TRBV4-3	-	TRBJ2-7	CASRGQGIVQYF	TGCGCCAGCAGGGGACAGGGTATCGTGCAGTACTTC
-	TRBV7-2	-	TRBJ1-1	CASSPGPRVTEAFF	TGTGCCAGCAGCCCGGGGCCCCGAGTCACTGAAGCTTTCTTT
-	TRBV12-5	-	TRBJ1-4	CASGLGQSEEKLFF	TGTGCTAGTGGTTTGGGGCAGTCGGAGGAAAAACTGTTTTTT
-	TRBV6-1	-	TRBJ2-7	CASSRTTLLYEQYF	TGTGCCAGTAGTCGTACAACACTCCTATACGAGCAGTACTTC
-	TRBV18	-	TRBJ2-2	CASSPNGVTGELFF	TGTGCCAGCTCACCGAATGGGGTCACCGGGGAGCTGTTTTTT
-	TRBV20-1	-	TRBJ2-1	CSAYISNGQFF	TGCAGTGCTTACATCTCGAACGGGCAGTTCTTC
-	TRBV28	-	TRBJ1-4	CATEAGGVANEKLFF	TGTGCCACCGAAGCGGGGGGCGTGGCTAATGAAAAACTGTTTTTT
TRBD1	TRBV19	few	TRBJ2-7	CASGTGGFYEQYF	TGTGCCAGTGGGACAGGGGGCTTTTACGAGCAGTACTTC
TRBD2	TRBV15	-	TRBJ2-7	CATSRDLTAPLAGLNHEQYF	TGTGCCACCAGCAGAGATTTGACAGCCCCTCTAGCGGGTCTTAACCACGAGCAGTACTTC
TRBD1	TRBV19	few	TRBJ2-2	CASSVTGTDTGELFF	TGTGCCAGTAGTGTCACCGGGACAGACACCGGGGAGCTGTTTTTT
-	TRBV5-1	-	TRBJ1-5	CASSQRPGNQPQHF	TGCGCCAGCAGCCAGCGCCCGGGAAATCAGCCCCAGCATTTT
-	TRBV19	once	TRBJ2-7	CASSMSSFMLSYEQYF	TGTGCCAGTAGTATGAGCTCGTTCATGCTCTCCTACGAGCAGTACTTC
-	TRBV2	few	TRBJ2-3	CASSESYTQYF	TGTGCCAGCAGTGAATCTTATACGCAGTATTTT